The 14 T cell receptor beta chains reported below all come from one sample, sequenced in a study of blood T cell repertoires in COVID-19. Sequenced by immunoSEQ multiplex PCR; TCRdb stores in-frame clones only, minus some. This table holds around 390,000 clones, about 86% found once. Sequencing input: PBMCs or T cells enriched from blood (not recorded which). The receptors derive from a woman aged 50 to 65 who had recovered from COVID-19.

The chain has TRBV7-6 and TRBJ2-7; 7 bases map to TRBD1. The CDR3 spans 15 residues. Germline trimming cut 2 bases from V and 0 bases from J; bases unmatched to any gene: 4. The V gene's germline CDR1 is SGHVS and CDR2 FNYEAQ. The CDR3 protein is CASSLNRDSSYEQYF. The CDR3 DNA follows: TGTGCCAGCAGCTTAAACCGGGACAGCTCCTACGAGCAGTACTTC. Looking up the rest from reference TRBV7-6 and TRBJ2-7 gives the full variable domain: GAGVSQSPRYKVTKRGQDVALRCDPISGHVSLYWYRQALGQGPEFLTYFNYEAQQDKSGLPNDRFSAERPEGSISTLTIQRTEQRDSAMYRCASSLNRDSSYEQYFGPGTRLTVT.

CDR3 amino acids: CASSSTGDQPQHF. The CDR3 DNA reads TGTGCCAGCAGCTCGACAGGGGATCAGCCCCAGCATTTT. V usage is TRBV7-2 and J usage is TRBJ1-5; 8 bases align to TRBD1. This CDR3 region has 13 residues. V lost 4 bases, J lost 5 bases, and 1 base stayed unmatched. The germline V gene encodes CDR1 SGHTA and CDR2 FQGNSA.

This clone was detected only a few times. The CDR3 DNA sequence: TGTGCCAGCAGCTCCGGGGGACCGATGAGATACGAGCAGTACTTC. It is translated as CASSSGGPMRYEQYF. This chain links TRBV7-2 with TRBJ2-7; possibly TRBD2 for D (6 bases). Germline-derived CDR1 and CDR2 are SGHTA and FQGNSA. This CDR3 region has 15 residues. V was cut by 4 bases and J by 4 bases, with 17 bases left in between.

This clone appeared once. The V gene is TRBV4-1, the J gene TRBJ1-1; 7 nucleotides match TRBD1. Germline values: CDR1 MGHRA, CDR2 YSYEKL. This CDR3 is 15 amino acids long. J was trimmed by 3 bases and V by 0 bases; bases with no gene match: 4. CDR3 region: CASSQETGVDTEAFF. Written as DNA, the CDR3 is TGCGCCAGCAGCCAAGAAACAGGGGTGGACACTGAAGCTTTCTTT.

This clone was detected only a few times. This chain joins TRBV12-3 or TRBV12-4 and TRBJ2-5, with 9 bases aligning to TRBD1. CDR3 length equals 12 residues. J was trimmed by 14 bases and V by 6 bases; bases with no gene match: 10. CDR3 sequence: CASSVGTGHQYF. The DNA of the CDR3 is TGTGCCAGCAGCGTTGGGACAGGGCATCAATACTTC.

The chain recombines TRBV9 with TRBJ2-2; the match to TRBD2 covers 11 bases. V dropped 0 bases and J dropped 5; count of bases not matched to a gene: 9. CDR3 length equals 18 residues. Germline lookup yields CDR1 SGDLS and CDR2 YYNGEE. CDR3 sequence: CASSVGGSGGAWTGELFF. The CDR3 nucleotides are TGTGCCAGCAGCGTAGGAGGTAGCGGGGGGGCCTGGACCGGGGAGCTGTTTTTT.

Remarks on this clone: Different DNA sequences within this sample yield the same CDR3. The rearrangement uses TRBV18 and TRBJ2-2, with 8 positions matching TRBD1. J gave up 1 base and V 6 bases, and 4 bases lay outside the gene matches. The CDR3 spans 15 residues. CDR1 and CDR2 (germline): KGHSH, LQKENI. The CDR3 nucleotides are TGTGCCAGCTCCCCAGGGACAGGGAACACCGGGGAGCTGTTTTTT. It specifies CASSPGTGNTGELFF.

V and J are TRBV4-1 and TRBJ1-6; D perhaps matches TRBD1 (5 bases). V shed 1 base and J shed 5 bases, with 9 bases lying between them. CDR1 and CDR2 (germline): MGHRA, YSYEKL. The CDR3 has 15 amino acids. The CDR3: CASSQGPGDNSPLHF. CDR3 coding DNA: TGCGCCAGCAGCCAAGGCCCGGGGGATAATTCACCCCTCCACTTT.

The gene calls are TRBV5-1 and TRBJ2-2, with D perhaps TRBD1 (6 bases). V dropped 0 bases and J dropped 5 bases, with 11 bases sitting between them. The CDR3 length is 15 residues. Germline lookup yields CDR1 SGHRS and CDR2 YFSETQ. This CDR3 reads CASSLDPQGTGELFF. CDR3 DNA: TGCGCCAGCAGCTTGGACCCACAGGGAACCGGGGAGCTGTTTTTT.

V and J are TRBV5-1 and TRBJ1-1, with D possibly matching TRBD1 (5 bases). Germline V gene sequence: CDR1 SGHRS, CDR2 YFSETQ. The CDR3 spans 13 residues. The V gene lost 3 bases and the J gene lost 5 bases, with 11 bases spanning the gap. The CDR3 loop is CASSSGLETEAFF. CDR3 nucleotides: TGCGCCAGCAGCTCAGGGTTGGAGACTGAAGCTTTCTTT.

This sequence joins TRBV27 and TRBJ2-1, with 7 nucleotides matching TRBD2. The CDR3 loop spans 18 amino acids. Germline V gene lookup returns CDR1 MNHEY and CDR2 SMNVEV (reference sequence). V shed 3 bases and J 8 bases; nucleotides not matched to a gene: 19. CDR3 amino acids: CASSFSVSGVLYAYEQFF. The CDR3 DNA sequence: TGTGCCAGCAGTTTCAGTGTCAGCGGGGTTTTATATGCTTATGAGCAGTTCTTC.

The chain links TRBV9 to TRBJ1-2; tentatively, D is TRBD1 (6 bases). The CDR3 has 16 residues. Germline V gives CDR1 SGDLS, CDR2 YYNGEE. V lost 4 bases to trimming and J lost 3 bases, with 19 bases between them. For the CDR3, the DNA is TGTGCCAGCAGCCCCCAAGGGGGGGCGATTCACTATGGCTACACCTTC. Its protein is CASSPQGGAIHYGYTF.

This clone showed up just a few times. The chain carries TRBV11-1 and TRBJ2-7; 8 nucleotides align to TRBD1. The CDR3 contains 15 residues. Looked up from germline, CDR1 is SGHAT and CDR2 is FQDESV (reference sequence). V lost 5 bases to trimming and J lost 4 bases; unmatched junction nucleotides: 10. The CDR3 here is CASSLSQGAYYEQYF. In nucleotides, the CDR3 is TGTGCCAGCAGCCTGAGTCAGGGGGCATATTACGAGCAGTACTTC. Based on the CDR3 plus reference TRBV11-1 and TRBJ2-7, the full variable domain is EAEVAQSPRYKITEKSQAVAFWCDPISGHATLYWYRQILGQGPELLVQFQDESVVDDSQLPKDRFSAERLKGVDSTLKIQPAELGDSAMYLCASSLSQGAYYEQYFGPGTRLTVT.

The chain links TRBV5-1 to TRBJ1-1; D unresolved. The CDR3 runs 13 residues. The V end lost 4 bases, the J end lost 6 bases, and 13 bases lay between the germline ends. Looked up from germline, CDR1 is SGHRS and CDR2 is YFSETQ. CDR3 amino acids: CASSALGEAEAFF. CDR3 sequence (DNA): TGCGCCAGCAGCGCCCTCGGGGAGGCTGAAGCTTTCTTT. Looking up the rest from reference TRBV5-1 and TRBJ1-1 gives the full variable domain: KAGVTQTPRYLIKTRGQQVTLSCSPISGHRSVSWYQQTPGQGLQFLFEYFSETQRNKGNFPGRFSGRQFSNSRSEMNVSTLELGDSALYLCASSALGEAEAFFGQGTRLTVV.